The rows below give T cell receptor beta chains drawn from one sample of a study of CD8+ T cells in alopecia areata. Assay: immunoSEQ multiplex PCR; the TCRdb copy retains only in-frame clones and omits some. The repertoire includes 150,000 to 200,000 clones, over 50% of them detected once, and around 15% sits in the top ten. The sample here was CD4+ T cells sorted from blood, taken at week 0. The receptors were gathered from a human donor with alopecia areata. The CDR3 runs from the conserved cysteine through the conserved F or W. The D gene is left open where the match is weak. Clone size is not always given. Where it is, it says once, few, many or a class for expanded clones.

J: TRBJ2-7; size: NA; V: TRBV6-5; D: TRBD1; DNA: TGTGCCAGCATGCCTAGACAGGGGTGGCACGAGCAGTACTTC; CDR3: CASMPRQGWHEQYF
J: TRBJ1-5; size: NA; V: TRBV30; D: NA; DNA: TGTGCCTGGAGCTGGGGTCTAGATCAGCCCCAGCATTTT; CDR3: CAWSWGLDQPQHF
J: TRBJ2-5; size: once; V: TRBV29-1; D: TRBD2; DNA: TGCAGCGTATCCTCTGCGGGGGGGGCCATTGAGACCCAGTACTTC; CDR3: CSVSSAGGAIETQYF
J: TRBJ1-1; size: NA; V: TRBV5-6; D: NA; DNA: TGTGCCAGCAGCACACGCCTCACAGGGATGAACACTGAAGCTTTCTTT; CDR3: CASSTRLTGMNTEAFF
J: TRBJ2-6; size: NA; V: TRBV11-2; D: NA; DNA: TGTGCCAGCAGGCGGAACCCCCACAGGAGCTCTGGGGCCAACGTCCTGACTTTC; CDR3: CASRRNPHRSSGANVLTF
J: TRBJ1-2; size: NA; V: TRBV11-2; D: TRBD1; DNA: TGTGCCAGCAGCCCGGCGGGACAGCTCTATGGCTACACCTTC; CDR3: CASSPAGQLYGYTF
J: TRBJ1-2; size: NA; V: TRBV6-1; D: NA; DNA: TGTGCCAGCACTACGACAGTGAAGAACTATGGCTACACCTTC; CDR3: CASTTTVKNYGYTF
J: TRBJ1-5; size: NA; V: TRBV11-3; D: TRBD1; DNA: TGTGCCAGCAGCCCAGACAGGGCCCAGCCCCAGCATTTT; CDR3: CASSPDRAQPQHF
J: TRBJ2-7; size: NA; V: TRBV25-1; D: TRBD2; DNA: TGTGCCAGCAGTGATCGGGGAGGGACCTACGAGCAGTACTTC; CDR3: CASSDRGGTYEQYF
J: TRBJ2-2; size: NA; V: TRBV15; D: NA; DNA: TGTGCCACCAGCAGAGTGACATGGGCGGGCACCGGGGAGCTGTTTTTT; CDR3: CATSRVTWAGTGELFF
J: TRBJ2-5; size: NA; V: TRBV2; D: NA; DNA: TGTGCCAGCAGGGGGCGACGAGAGACCCAGTACTTC; CDR3: CASRGRRETQYF
J: TRBJ2-1; size: NA; V: TRBV11-2; D: TRBD1; DNA: TGTGCCAGCAGCCGGGACAGGGGAGTGAGGGAGCAGTTCTTC; CDR3: CASSRDRGVREQFF
J: TRBJ1-5; size: NA; V: TRBV15; D: NA; DNA: TGTGCCACCAGTTTGGGGTTCATTGGTTTGCAGCCCCAGCATTTT; CDR3: CATSLGFIGLQPQHF
J: TRBJ2-7; size: NA; V: TRBV6-5; D: TRBD2; DNA: TGTGCCAGCAGTCCCGCGGGGGGTCCGTACGAGCAGTACTTC; CDR3: CASSPAGGPYEQYF
J: TRBJ1-2; size: NA; V: TRBV9; D: NA; DNA: TGTGCCAGCAGCGTAGGCGGGTCTAACTATGGCTACACCTTC; CDR3: CASSVGGSNYGYTF
J: TRBJ2-3; size: NA; V: TRBV18; D: NA; DNA: TGTGCCAGCTCTCCCACAGATACGCAGTATTTT; CDR3: CASSPTDTQYF
J: TRBJ1-5; size: NA; V: TRBV14; D: NA; DNA: TGTGCCAGCAGCCAGGGAGGAGGTAGACAGCCCCAGCATTTT; CDR3: CASSQGGGRQPQHF
J: TRBJ1-5; size: NA; V: TRBV29-1; D: NA; DNA: TGCAGCGTTGCCTTCTTCCAGGGGAGCAATCAGCCCCAGCATTTT; CDR3: CSVAFFQGSNQPQHF
J: TRBJ1-1; size: NA; V: TRBV7-9; D: NA; DNA: TGTGCCAGCAGCTTAAGGGGAGCTGAAGCTTTCTTT; CDR3: CASSLRGAEAFF
J: TRBJ2-5; size: NA; V: TRBV29-1; D: NA; DNA: TGCAGCGTTTTCCAAGAGACCCAGTACTTC; CDR3: CSVFQETQYF
J: TRBJ2-3; size: NA; V: TRBV6-5; D: TRBD2; DNA: TGTGCCAGCAGACTCGGGGGGGCTTACACAGATACGCAGTATTTT; CDR3: CASRLGGAYTDTQYF
J: TRBJ2-2; size: NA; V: TRBV9; D: NA; DNA: TGTGCCAGCAGCGTAGCGGCGGCGGGGACCACGAACACCGGGGAGCTGTTTTTT; CDR3: CASSVAAAGTTNTGELFF
J: TRBJ1-2; size: NA; V: TRBV29-1; D: NA; DNA: TGCAGCGTCCCAAGGGACTATGAAGGCTACACCTTC; CDR3: CSVPRDYEGYTF
J: TRBJ1-5; size: NA; V: TRBV11-2; D: NA; DNA: TGTGCCAGCAGCTACAGGGAAAGGTGTCAGCCCCAGCATTTT; CDR3: CASSYRERCQPQHF
J: TRBJ1-1; size: NA; V: TRBV6-5; D: TRBD1; DNA: TGTGCCAGCAGTTACGTTGGGACAGGGAGGAACACTGAAGCTTTCTTT; CDR3: CASSYVGTGRNTEAFF
J: TRBJ2-5; size: NA; V: TRBV30; D: NA; DNA: TGTGCCTGGGGACGGTATGGGGAGACCCAGTACTTC; CDR3: CAWGRYGETQYF
J: TRBJ2-5; size: NA; V: TRBV5-1; D: NA; DNA: TGCGCCAGCTCCGAGGAGCAGACCCAGTACTTC; CDR3: CASSEEQTQYF